The 3 T cell receptor beta chains below were found in one sample sequenced in a study of blood T cell repertoires in COVID-19. Clones were read by immunoSEQ multiplex PCR, and TCRdb kept only the in-frame ones, dropping some. The table records more than 200,000 clones, approximately 89% of them present only once. Sample: peripheral blood. The receptors were gathered from a woman aged 25 to 39 with COVID-19, enrolled during active disease.

The V gene is TRBV6-5, the J gene TRBJ1-1; 8 nucleotides align to TRBD1. Germline values: CDR1 MNHEY, CDR2 SVGAGI. J was trimmed by 4 bases and V by 2 bases; bases with no gene match: 6. The CDR3 runs 15 residues. CDR3 nucleotides: TGTGCCAGCAGTTACCTCACAGGGGGGGCCACTGAAGCTTTCTTT. Protein product: CASSYLTGGATEAFF.

This clone was observed a single time. The rearrangement uses TRBV11-2 and TRBJ2-7; 9 nucleotides line up with TRBD1. The CDR3 extends over 13 amino acids. Germline assignment: CDR1 SGHAT and CDR2 FQNNGV. J gave up 7 bases and V 5 bases, and 6 bases lay outside the gene matches. CDR3 protein: CASSVQGAREQYV. In DNA form, the CDR3 reads TGTGCCAGCAGCGTACAGGGGGCGCGGGAGCAGTACGTC.

This chain uses TRBV9 with TRBJ1-3, with D possibly matching TRBD1 (5 bases). In germline, CDR1 is SGDLS, CDR2 YYNGEE. V was cut by 3 bases and J by 7 bases, with 14 bases left in between. CDR3 length: 14 residues. The CDR3: CASSEQGISNTIYF. DNA for the CDR3: TGTGCCAGCAGCGAGCAGGGTATCAGTAACACCATATATTTT.